A single sample is the source of the 31 T cell receptor beta chains below, sequenced in a study of T cells in Graves' hyperthyroidism and ophthalmopathy. Researchers amplified the TCR beta CDR3 regions from RNA transcripts. Initially, a first-round RT-PCR of the TCR CDR3 employed the HTBI primer set. Each CDR3 protein is one row after TCRdb ran MiXCR on the multiplex PCR reads. The top ten clones hold around 11% of a sample with hundreds of thousands of distinct CDR3 sequences, around a quarter of them seen once. Sequenced input: blood. These receptor sequences come from a woman younger than 45 with Graves' ophthalmopathy.

This clonotype was seen at least ten times. J is TRBJ1-1 and V is TRBV12-3 or TRBV12-4; no definite D call. V was cut by 8 bases and J by 3 bases, with 19 bases left in between. This CDR3 spans 15 amino acids. As DNA, the CDR3 is TGTGCCAGCGGACGACCCGTGGACGGGTACACTGAAGCTTTCTTT. This translates into CASGRPVDGYTEAFF.

The table lists this clonotype with many counts. The chain links TRBV19 to TRBJ1-1; D not certain. This CDR3 is 13 amino acids long. V was cut by 4 bases and J by 1 base, with 7 bases left in between. Germline CDR1 is LNHDA and CDR2 is SQIVND (reference sequence). Written as DNA, the CDR3 is TGTGCCAGTAGTAAGCGGGCGAACACTGAAGCTTTCTTT. Translation: CASSKRANTEAFF.

This clonotype was observed a few times. The V gene is TRBV3-1, the J gene TRBJ2-7; D gene uncertain. Trimming pared 0 bases from V and 8 bases from J, leaving 11 bases between. Germline V CDR1 and CDR2: LGHDT, YNNKEL (reference sequence). This CDR3 contains 13 residues. In DNA, the CDR3 is TGTGCCAGCAGCCAAGACGGTAGGGTTCAGCAGTACTTC. Translation: CASSQDGRVQQYF.

The J gene is TRBJ1-2, the V gene TRBV12-3 or TRBV12-4; D may be TRBD1 (6 bases). V shed 5 bases and J shed 2 bases, with 15 bases lying between them. The CDR3 consists of 15 residues. The CDR3 DNA sequence: TGTGCCAGCAGTCTCTCGGGACACTTCAACTATGGCTACACCTTC. It codes for CASSLSGHFNYGYTF.

In this sample, this clonotype turned up many times. The chain couples TRBV12-3 or TRBV12-4 to TRBJ2-2, with D possibly TRBD1 on 6 matching bases. The CDR3 loop spans 14 amino acids. The ends were cut back, 7 bases at V and 7 bases at J, with 16 bases in the middle. The CDR3, as DNA: TGTGCCAGCACCTTTGAACAGGGTATCGGGGAGCTGTTTTTT. Translated, it gives CASTFEQGIGELFF.

This clonotype was picked up one time. The rearrangement links TRBV27 to TRBJ2-7; tentatively, D is TRBD1 or TRBD2 (6 bases each). Germline CDR1 MNHEY, CDR2 SMNVEV (reference sequence). The CDR3 runs to 15 residues. V dropped 5 bases and J dropped 4 bases, with 18 bases sitting between them. CDR3 coding DNA: TGTGCCAGCAGTCCGGAGGGGGATAGGGTTTACGAGCAGTACTTC. This codes for CASSPEGDRVYEQYF.

This clonotype was observed a few times. Possible read error: a much larger clone is one base away. The CDR3 DNA reads as TGTGCCAGCAGGGGCGGGGCGGGCAATCAGCCCCAGTATTTT. Translating gives CASRGGAGNQPQYF. The chain employs TRBV12-3 or TRBV12-4 and TRBJ1-5; tentative D call: TRBD2 (6 bases). The DNA matches TRBJ2-3 better at its end, which makes the J call doubtful. This CDR3 region has 14 residues.

Many counts were recorded for this clonotype. This chain links TRBV12-3 or TRBV12-4 with TRBJ2-7, with 8 bases that match TRBD1. The CDR3 runs to 12 residues. Germline trimming cut 6 bases from V and 8 bases from J; bases unmatched to any gene: 6. As DNA, the CDR3 is TGTGCCAGCAGCTTGGACAGGGTCAAGCAGTACTTC. Protein sequence: CASSLDRVKQYF.

This clonotype showed up many times. At one end the junction does not follow the germline gene, possibly because of a read error. The rearrangement links TRBV4-1 to TRBJ2-7; 10 bases are shared with TRBD1. Germline V gene data show CDR1 as MGHRA and CDR2 as YSYEKL. This CDR3 has 15 residues. This chain's CDR3 is CASSQADRGSYEQHF. The CDR3 region has the DNA TGCGCCAGCAGCCAAGCGGACAGGGGGTCCTACGAGCAGCACTTC.

Comment on this clonotype: The conserved closing phenylalanine or tryptophan is absent in this CDR3, likely reflecting a read error. V is TRBV28 and J is TRBJ1-6; D possibly corresponds to TRBD1 (5 bases). Trimming pared 6 bases from V and 6 bases from J, leaving 15 bases between. CDR3 length equals 15 residues. Germline lookup yields CDR1 MDHEN and CDR2 SYDVKM. Here the CDR3 reads CASRESKGSNSPLHL. CDR3 in DNA: TGTGCCAGCAGGGAGTCAAAGGGGAGTAATTCACCCCTCCACCTT.

This clonotype has ten or more counts. The V call is TRBV19, the J call TRBJ2-7; D perhaps matches TRBD1 (6 bases). The germline V gene has CDR1 LNHDA and CDR2 SQIVND (reference sequence). Trimming left V 8 bases short and J 0 bases short, with 14 bases between. The CDR3 loop spans 14 amino acids. As DNA, the CDR3 is TGTGCCAGTCAAAGCACAGGGAGCTCCTACGAGCAGTACTTC. It specifies CASQSTGSSYEQYF. Combining the CDR3 with reference TRBV19 and TRBJ2-7 gives the whole variable domain DGGITQSPKYLFRKEGQNVTLSCEQNLNHDAMYWYRQDPGQGLRLIYYSQIVNDFQKGDIAEGYSVSREKKESFPLTVTSAQKNPTAFYLCASQSTGSSYEQYFGPGTRLTVT.

Ten or more counts support this clonotype. Germline and junction disagree at one end, which may indicate a read error. As DNA, the CDR3 is TGCAGTGCTAGAGATCTTAAGGTGTCGAACACCGGGGGGCTGTTTTTT. It yields the protein CSARDLKVSNTGGLFF. The chain carries TRBV20-1 and TRBJ2-2; TRBD2 might be the D (6 bases). The V gene's germline CDR1 is DFQATT and CDR2 SNEGSKA (reference sequence). The CDR3 is made up of 16 amino acids.

The table lists this clonotype with many counts. This chain connects TRBV20-1 to TRBJ1-2; D perhaps matches TRBD1 (5 bases). The germline CDR1 and CDR2 sequences are DFQATT and SNEGSKA (reference sequence). With 4 bases removed from V and 1 base from J, the gap between germline ends came to 10 bases. There are 13 residues in the CDR3. In nucleotides, the CDR3 is TGCAGTGCTATGCCCGACAGTAACTATGGCTACACCTTC. This translates into CSAMPDSNYGYTF.

This clonotype was seen repeatedly, ten times or more. The chain joins TRBV20-1 to TRBJ1-2; 7 positions agree with TRBD1. Germline lookup yields CDR1 DFQATT and CDR2 SNEGSKA (reference sequence). The CDR3 is 17 residues long. V shed 0 bases, J shed 3 bases, and the junction held 13 bases outside the gene matches. CDR3 in amino acids: CSARDPKGATHYYGYTF. The CDR3 DNA reads TGCAGTGCTAGAGACCCGAAGGGGGCTACACACTACTATGGCTACACCTTC.

This clonotype was detected many times. The rearrangement joins TRBV6-1 to TRBJ2-7, with D maybe TRBD2 (6 bases). Trimming cost V 0 bases and J 7 bases, with 13 bases left between them. From germline, CDR1 is MNHNS and CDR2 SASEGT. This CDR3 has 14 residues. This CDR3 is CASSEAGGAREQYF. The CDR3 DNA reads TGTGCCAGCAGTGAAGCAGGAGGGGCTCGGGAGCAGTACTTC.

Ten or more counts support this clonotype. The chain has TRBV7-2 and TRBJ2-5; no clear D. CDR3 size: 14 residues. V gave up 5 bases and J gave up 5 bases, with 15 bases separating them. The germline gives CDR1 SGHTA, CDR2 FQGNSA. This CDR3 reads CASSAQTGWETQYF. DNA of the CDR3: TGTGCCAGCAGCGCTCAAACTGGGTGGGAGACCCAGTACTTC. Full variable domain (outside the CDR3, taken from reference TRBV7-2 and TRBJ2-5): GAGVSQSPSNKVTEKGKDVELRCDPISGHTALYWYRQSLGQGLEFLIYFQGNSAPDKSGLPSDRFSAERTGGSVSTLTIQRTQQEDSAVYLCASSAQTGWETQYFGPGTRLLVL.

In this sample, this clonotype turned up many times. This chain joins TRBV11-2 and TRBJ2-7; possible D gene TRBD2, 6 bases. Germline V gene data show CDR1 as SGHAT and CDR2 as FQNNGV. Trimming pared 0 bases from V and 4 bases from J, leaving 13 bases between. The CDR3 is 15 residues long. CDR3 DNA: TGTGCCAGCAGCTTAGAGGGGGGTATCTCTTACGAGCAGTACTTC. Its translation: CASSLEGGISYEQYF.

V gene TRBV12-5 combines with J gene TRBJ2-5; D may be TRBD2 (6 bases). Per the germline V gene, CDR1 is LGHNT and CDR2 is FRNRAP. CDR3 length equals 15 residues. Trimming took 0 bases from V and 3 from J, leaving 11 bases between them. DNA for the CDR3: TGTGCTAGTGGTTTGGTACGGACGGGGGAAGAGACCCAGTACTTC. Translation: CASGLVRTGEETQYF.

The sample holds a few counts of this clonotype. This rearrangement joins TRBV6-5 to TRBJ2-7, with a weak D call TRBD1 (6 bases). The ends were cut back, 2 bases at V and 11 bases at J, with 10 bases in the middle. The CDR3 sequence is 11 residues long. CDR1 MNHEY and CDR2 SVGAGI come from the germline V gene. CDR3 loop: CASSYGAGEYF. The CDR3 bases are TGTGCCAGCAGTTACGGGGCAGGGGAGTACTTC.

Concerning this clonotype: Its ends do not fully match the called genes, so a read error is possible. The chain has TRBV10-3 and TRBJ1-1; the D is unclear. The CDR3 has 17 amino acids. The germline V gene encodes CDR1 ENHRY and CDR2 SYGVKD. CDR3 in amino acids: CAFSESPRRGLNTEAFF. The CDR3 DNA reads TGTGCCTTCAGTGAGTCTCCCAGGAGAGGCTTGAACACTGAAGCTTTCTTT.

This clonotype was recorded at least ten times. DNA of the CDR3: TGCAGTGCTAGGGGACAGGGTAGCGAGCAGTACTTC. Translated: CSARGQGSEQYF. J is TRBJ2-7 and V is TRBV20-1; 9 bases fit TRBD1. This CDR3 contains 12 residues. Germline values: CDR1 DFQATT, CDR2 SNEGSKA (reference sequence). V lost 3 bases, J lost 6 bases, and 3 bases stayed unmatched.

This clonotype was observed at least ten times. The J gene is TRBJ2-7, the V gene TRBV20-1; the match to TRBD1 covers 8 bases. The CDR3 consists of 14 residues. Trimming removed 6 bases from V and 4 bases from J; junction bases left unmatched: 11. Germline CDR1 reads DFQATT; CDR2 reads SNEGSKA (reference sequence). The DNA of the CDR3 is TGCAGTGCCCAGAGACGACAGGGGAGGTACGAGCAGTACTTC. Protein: CSAQRRQGRYEQYF.

V is TRBV5-6 and J is TRBJ2-5; D uncertain. V lost 3 bases, J lost 4 bases, and 16 bases lay in between. From germline, CDR1 is SGHDT and CDR2 YYEEEE. This CDR3 is built from 15 residues. The CDR3 spells CASSSPGGAGETQYF. In nucleotides, the CDR3 is TGTGCCAGCAGCTCACCGGGTGGAGCAGGAGAGACCCAGTACTTC.

The sample holds many counts of this clonotype. The chain links TRBV20-1 to TRBJ1-2; D ambiguous. This CDR3 is built from 13 residues. Germline CDR1 DFQATT, CDR2 SNEGSKA (reference sequence). The V gene lost 0 bases and the J gene lost 6 bases, with 11 bases spanning the gap. For the CDR3, the DNA is TGCAGTGCTAGAGATAGTTCCCGGGATGGCTACACCTTC. The encoded protein is CSARDSSRDGYTF.

In this sample, this clonotype turned up a few times. This chain uses TRBV6-1 with TRBJ1-5; no clear D. CDR3 length: 15 amino acids. V was trimmed by 5 bases and J by 3 bases, leaving 14 bases between them. Germline V gives CDR1 MNHNS, CDR2 SASEGT. The CDR3 nucleotides are TGTGCCAGCAGTAAAGGAGGCAGCTACAATCAGCCCCAGCATTTT. This gives the protein CASSKGGSYNQPQHF.

V usage is TRBV5-5 and J usage is TRBJ1-2; D uncertain. CDR1 is SGHKS and CDR2 is YYEKEE in the germline V gene (reference sequence). V gave up 4 bases and J gave up 2 bases, with 15 bases separating them. This CDR3 has 15 residues. The CDR3 is CASSPGTGLNYGYTF. The DNA for the CDR3 is TGTGCCAGCAGCCCCGGAACCGGACTGAACTATGGCTACACCTTC.

This chain connects TRBV3-1 to TRBJ1-2; 8 bases are shared with TRBD1. CDR3 size: 14 residues. Germline assignment: CDR1 LGHDT and CDR2 YNNKEL (reference sequence). V gave up 3 bases and J gave up 4 bases; unmatched junction bases: 4. The CDR3, as DNA: TGTGCCAGCAGCCACGCAGGGGGCAGCTATGGCTACACCTTC. This codes for CASSHAGGSYGYTF.

This chain links TRBV18 with TRBJ1-3, with a weak D call TRBD1 (6 bases). Germline lookup yields CDR1 KGHSH and CDR2 LQKENI. V was shortened by 3 bases and J by 8 bases, with 14 bases between the two germline ends. CDR3 length: 14 residues. The CDR3 is CASSPSSRGDTIYF. CDR3 in DNA: TGTGCCAGCTCACCCTCCAGCAGGGGTGACACCATATATTTT.

This clonotype was seen repeatedly, ten times or more. The rearrangement links TRBV28 to TRBJ2-2; 8 nucleotides line up with TRBD2. The CDR3 has 17 amino acids. In germline, CDR1 is MDHEN, CDR2 SYDVKM. With V trimmed by 7 bases and J by 3 bases, 13 bases remained unmatched. Here the CDR3 reads CASIPSLGGLDTGELFF. CDR3 nucleotide sequence: TGTGCCAGCATCCCATCTTTGGGGGGACTAGACACCGGGGAGCTGTTTTTT. Looking up the rest from reference TRBV28 and TRBJ2-2 gives the full variable domain: DVKVTQSSRYLVKRTGEKVFLECVQDMDHENMFWYRQDPGLGLRLIYFSYDVKMKEKGDIPEGYSVSREKKERFSLILESASTNQTSMYLCASIPSLGGLDTGELFFGEGSRLTVL.

Remarks on this clonotype: Possible read error: a much larger clone is one base away. The chain joins TRBV28 to TRBJ1-5, with 8 bases lining up with TRBD1. Per the germline V gene, CDR1 is MDHEN and CDR2 is SYDVKM. The CDR3 runs to 13 residues. J gave up 6 bases and V 6 bases, and 4 bases lay outside the gene matches. Here the CDR3 reads CASRQGGFQPQHF. CDR3 coding DNA: TGTGCCAGCAGACAGGGGGGTTTTCAGCCCCAGCATTTT. The whole variable domain, remainder taken from reference TRBV28 and TRBJ1-5, is DVKVTQSSRYLVKRTGEKVFLECVQDMDHENMFWYRQDPGLGLRLIYFSYDVKMKEKGDIPEGYSVSREKKERFSLILESASTNQTSMYLCASRQGGFQPQHFGDGTRLSIL.

This clonotype was observed many times. The V gene is TRBV5-1, the J gene TRBJ1-5; a possible D gene is TRBD1 (5 bases). V was cut by 3 bases and J by 1 base, with 11 bases left in between. From germline, CDR1 is SGHRS and CDR2 YFSETQ. The length of the CDR3 is 15 residues. CDR3 region: CASSSEGMSNQPQHF. The CDR3 bases are TGCGCCAGCAGCTCCGAGGGGATGAGCAATCAGCCCCAGCATTTT. Using reference TRBV5-1 and TRBJ1-5 for the parts outside the CDR3, the full variable domain is KAGVTQTPRYLIKTRGQQVTLSCSPISGHRSVSWYQQTPGQGLQFLFEYFSETQRNKGNFPGRFSGRQFSNSRSEMNVSTLELGDSALYLCASSSEGMSNQPQHFGDGTRLSIL.